These 17 T cell receptor beta chains originate from one sample sequenced in a study of T cell responses to AZD1222 COVID-19 vaccine. TCRdb's table, derived via immunoSEQ multiplex PCR, lists solely in-frame clones and lacks some. The data show 160,000 or so clones, 90% seen once. The sequences come from peripheral blood, collected 28 days after the second dose of the MenACWY control vaccine. The receptors here all came from an adult who received the MenACWY meningococcal vaccine as a control.

The chain combines TRBV29-1 with TRBJ1-2; D may be TRBD1 (5 bases). Trimming left V 4 bases short and J 6 bases short, with 15 bases between. Per the germline V gene, CDR1 is SQVTM and CDR2 is ANQGSEA. CDR3 length: 13 amino acids. Here the CDR3 reads CSVARAQKNGYTF. DNA of the CDR3: TGCAGCGTTGCCAGGGCCCAGAAGAATGGCTACACCTTC.

V usage is TRBV29-1 and J usage is TRBJ2-7, with D possibly TRBD2 on 5 matching bases. With 3 bases removed from V and 7 bases from J, the gap between germline ends came to 13 bases. There are 12 residues in the CDR3. CDR1 is SQVTM and CDR2 is ANQGSEA in the germline V gene. The CDR3 DNA follows: TGCAGCGTTGAGAAGGAGCGGAGGGAGCAGTACTTC. It encodes CSVEKERREQYF.

The chain uses TRBV14 and TRBJ1-6; no clear D. CDR1 is SGHDN and CDR2 is FVKESK in the germline V gene. CDR3 length: 13 amino acids. Trimming took off 2 bases at V and 8 bases at J, with 7 bases between the two ends. The DNA for the CDR3 is TGTGCCAGCAGCCAACAGATTTATTCACCCCTCCACTTT. It yields the protein CASSQQIYSPLHF.

The V gene is TRBV5-1, the J gene TRBJ2-7, with a weak D call TRBD1 (6 bases). The germline V gene has CDR1 SGHRS and CDR2 YFSETQ. This CDR3 spans 15 amino acids. V dropped 0 bases and J dropped 2 bases, with 12 bases sitting between them. The chain's CDR3 is CASSLVQTGPYEQYF. The CDR3 coding sequence is TGCGCCAGCAGCTTGGTTCAAACAGGGCCCTACGAGCAGTACTTC.

The J gene is TRBJ2-6, the V gene TRBV14; D ambiguous. From germline, CDR1 is SGHDN and CDR2 FVKESK. The CDR3 is made up of 18 amino acids. V was shortened by 0 bases and J by 0 bases, with 12 bases between the two germline ends. The CDR3 region has the DNA TGTGCCAGCAGCCAAGATCCTGGCCGGCCCTCTGGGGCCAACGTCCTGACTTTC. Protein: CASSQDPGRPSGANVLTF. The entire variable domain, with the rest obtained from reference TRBV14 and TRBJ2-6, is as follows: EAGVTQFPSHSVIEKGQTVTLRCDPISGHDNLYWYRRVMGKEIKFLLHFVKESKQDESGMPNNRFLAERTGGTYSTLKVQPAELEDSGVYFCASSQDPGRPSGANVLTFGAGSRLTVL.

This chain joins TRBV28 and TRBJ2-7, with TRBD1 as a possible D gene (5 bases). Germline loops: CDR1 MDHEN, CDR2 SYDVKM. Trimming removed 2 bases at V and 7 bases at J, with 15 bases between. The CDR3 covers 14 residues. Here the CDR3 reads CASSLTGGIYEQYF. DNA for the CDR3: TGTGCCAGCAGTTTAACAGGTGGCATCTATGAGCAGTACTTC.

The chain uses TRBV5-1 and TRBJ2-5; 10 positions agree with TRBD2. The CDR3 consists of 15 residues. V trimming: 2 bases; J trimming: 1 base; junction bases outside the gene matches: 2. CDR1 and CDR2 from the germline V gene are SGHRS and YFSETQ. The CDR3, as DNA: TGCGCCAGCAGCTTCCGGACTAGCGGCCAAGAGACCCAGTACTTC. This encodes CASSFRTSGQETQYF.

The chain combines TRBV7-9 with TRBJ1-1, with D maybe TRBD1 (6 bases). This CDR3 comprises 14 residues. Trimming took off 8 bases at V and 2 bases at J, with 15 bases between the two ends. From germline, CDR1 is SEHNR and CDR2 FQNEAQ (reference sequence). In nucleotides, the CDR3 is TGTGCCAGCGGATCCGGGACACTAAACACTGAAGCTTTCTTT. Residues: CASGSGTLNTEAFF.

V usage is TRBV2 and J usage is TRBJ1-2, with TRBD1 identical over 7 bases. Trimming at V came to 2 bases and at J to 2 bases, leaving 5 bases not matched to a gene. Looked up from germline, CDR1 is SNHLY and CDR2 is FYNNEI. This CDR3 is built from 15 residues. This CDR3 is CASSERDRSNYGYTF. CDR3 nucleotides: TGTGCCAGCAGTGAAAGGGACAGATCAAACTATGGCTACACCTTC.

The genes are TRBV6-2 or TRBV6-3 and TRBJ2-1; the match to TRBD1 covers 7 bases. The trim removed 5 bases at V and 4 bases at J, leaving 8 bases unmatched. From germline, CDR1 is MNHEY and CDR2 SVGEGT. This CDR3 spans 15 amino acids. CDR3 sequence reads: CASSGTVGTYNEQFF. Written as DNA, the CDR3 is TGTGCCAGCAGTGGGACAGTCGGCACATACAATGAGCAGTTCTTC.

Notes on this clone: Different DNA sequences within this sample yield the same CDR3. The chain is built from TRBV28 and TRBJ2-7; a weak D match, TRBD1 (5 bases). V lost 2 bases and J lost 2, with 7 bases in between. This CDR3 has 13 residues. Germline V gene data show CDR1 as MDHEN and CDR2 as SYDVKM. CDR3 sequence reads: CASSLTGPYEQYF. CDR3 DNA sequence: TGTGCCAGCAGTTTAACAGGTCCCTACGAGCAGTACTTC.

J is TRBJ1-2 and V is TRBV18; a possible D gene is TRBD1 (5 bases). Germline V CDR1 and CDR2: KGHSH, LQKENI. V lost 2 bases and J 4 bases, leaving 11 bases between the germline ends. The CDR3 length is 14 residues. DNA for the CDR3: TGTGCCAGCTCACCAGAGGGGCGAGGCTATGGCTACACCTTC. Its protein product is CASSPEGRGYGYTF.

J is TRBJ1-1 and V is TRBV13; tentatively, D is TRBD1 (6 bases). The germline CDR1 and CDR2 sequences are PRHDT and FYEKMQ (reference sequence). The V end was cut by 6 bases, the J end by 4 bases, with 12 bases between. The CDR3 has 13 amino acids. The CDR3 loop is CASRVGQFTEAFF. CDR3 DNA sequence: TGTGCCAGCAGGGTGGGACAATTCACTGAAGCTTTCTTT.

The chain combines TRBV18 with TRBJ1-3, with D hard to call. Germline lookup yields CDR1 KGHSH and CDR2 LQKENI. V was shortened by 4 bases and J by 0 bases, with 16 bases between the two germline ends. The CDR3 covers 17 residues. The DNA for the CDR3 is TGTGCCAGCTCACAAAACGAACCTCGGGGCTCTGGAAACACCATATATTTT. Translation gives CASSQNEPRGSGNTIYF.

This chain joins TRBV19 and TRBJ2-1; TRBD2 matches 9 bases. This CDR3 spans 15 amino acids. V was clipped by 8 bases and J by 6 bases; unmatched bases: 11. CDR1 and CDR2 from the germline V gene are LNHDA and SQIVND (reference sequence). The CDR3 region is CASQYLAGIGNEQFF. DNA of the CDR3: TGTGCCAGTCAGTATCTAGCGGGAATCGGCAATGAGCAGTTCTTC.

The genes are TRBV28 and TRBJ1-2; D not resolved. The CDR3 consists of 12 residues. The V and J ends lost 5 bases and 7 bases respectively, with 11 bases between them. Germline lookup yields CDR1 MDHEN and CDR2 SYDVKM. The CDR3 loop is CASSPVEGGYTF. CDR3 coding DNA: TGTGCCAGCAGTCCGGTTGAGGGTGGCTACACCTTC.

The rearrangement uses TRBV7-9 and TRBJ2-7; D gene uncertain. V was shortened by 2 bases and J by 2 bases, with 13 bases between the two germline ends. The germline CDR1 and CDR2 sequences are SEHNR and FQNEAQ (reference sequence). This CDR3 is built from 15 residues. In nucleotides, the CDR3 is TGTGCCAGCAGCTTACTGGAAGCTGGCACCTACGAGCAGTACTTC. Residues: CASSLLEAGTYEQYF. Based on the CDR3 plus reference TRBV7-9 and TRBJ2-7, the full variable domain is DTGVSQNPRHKITKRGQNVTFRCDPISEHNRLYWYRQTLGQGPEFLTYFQNEAQLEKSRLLSDRFSAERPKGSFSTLEIQRTEQGDSAMYLCASSLLEAGTYEQYFGPGTRLTVT.